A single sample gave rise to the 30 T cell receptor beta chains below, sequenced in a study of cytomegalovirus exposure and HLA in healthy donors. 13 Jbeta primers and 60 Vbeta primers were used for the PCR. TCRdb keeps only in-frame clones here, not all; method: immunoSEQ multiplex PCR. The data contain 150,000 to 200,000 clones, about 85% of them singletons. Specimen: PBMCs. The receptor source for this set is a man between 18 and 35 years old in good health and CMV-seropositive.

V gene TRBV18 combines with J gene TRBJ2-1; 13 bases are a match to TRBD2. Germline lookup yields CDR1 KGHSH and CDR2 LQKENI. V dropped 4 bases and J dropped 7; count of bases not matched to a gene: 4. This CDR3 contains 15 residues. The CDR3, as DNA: TGTGCCAGCTCACGACCGGGACTAGCGGGGAATGAGCAGTTCTTC. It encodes CASSRPGLAGNEQFF.

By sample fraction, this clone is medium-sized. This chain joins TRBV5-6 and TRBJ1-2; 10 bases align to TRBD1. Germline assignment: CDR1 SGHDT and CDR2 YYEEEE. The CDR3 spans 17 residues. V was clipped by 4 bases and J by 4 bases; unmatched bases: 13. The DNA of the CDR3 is TGTGCCAGCAGCGGACTGACAGGGGGCGCAGGGCTCTATGGCTACACCTTC. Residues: CASSGLTGGAGLYGYTF.

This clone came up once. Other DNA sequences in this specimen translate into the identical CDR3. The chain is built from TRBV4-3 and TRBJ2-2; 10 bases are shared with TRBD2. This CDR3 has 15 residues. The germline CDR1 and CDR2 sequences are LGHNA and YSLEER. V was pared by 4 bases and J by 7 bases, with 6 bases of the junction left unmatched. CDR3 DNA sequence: TGCGCCAGCAGCCCCAGCGGGGGGGCCATCGGGGAGCTGTTTTTT. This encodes CASSPSGGAIGELFF.

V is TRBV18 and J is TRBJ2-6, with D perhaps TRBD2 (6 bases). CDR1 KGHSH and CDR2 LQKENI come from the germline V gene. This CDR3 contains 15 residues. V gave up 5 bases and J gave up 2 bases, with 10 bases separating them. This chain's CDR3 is CASSSTGAGANVLTF. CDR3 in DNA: TGTGCCAGCTCATCGACGGGGGCTGGGGCCAACGTCCTGACTTTC.

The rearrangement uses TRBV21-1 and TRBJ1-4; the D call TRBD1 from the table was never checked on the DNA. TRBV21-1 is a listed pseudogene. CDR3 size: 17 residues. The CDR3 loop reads CASSKRGPRVQREKLFF. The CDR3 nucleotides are TGTGCCAGCAGCAAAAGGGGGCCCCGGGTTCAGCGAGAAAAACTGTTTTTT.

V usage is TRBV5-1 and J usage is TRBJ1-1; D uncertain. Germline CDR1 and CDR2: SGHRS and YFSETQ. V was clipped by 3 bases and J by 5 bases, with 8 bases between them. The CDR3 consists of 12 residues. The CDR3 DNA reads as TGCGCCAGCAGCTATAGAGGGACTGAAGCTTTCTTT. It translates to CASSYRGTEAFF.

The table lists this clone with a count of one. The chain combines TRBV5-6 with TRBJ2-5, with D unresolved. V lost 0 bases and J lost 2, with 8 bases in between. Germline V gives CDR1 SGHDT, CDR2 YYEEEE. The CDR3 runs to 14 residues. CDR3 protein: CASSLGWAQETQYF. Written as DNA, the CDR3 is TGTGCCAGCAGCTTGGGATGGGCACAAGAGACCCAGTACTTC.

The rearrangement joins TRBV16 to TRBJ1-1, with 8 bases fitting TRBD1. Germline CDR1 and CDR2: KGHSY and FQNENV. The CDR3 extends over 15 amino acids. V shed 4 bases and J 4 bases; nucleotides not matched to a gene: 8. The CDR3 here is CASSRGQGMGTEAFF. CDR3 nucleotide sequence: TGTGCCAGCAGCCGTGGACAGGGTATGGGCACTGAAGCTTTCTTT.

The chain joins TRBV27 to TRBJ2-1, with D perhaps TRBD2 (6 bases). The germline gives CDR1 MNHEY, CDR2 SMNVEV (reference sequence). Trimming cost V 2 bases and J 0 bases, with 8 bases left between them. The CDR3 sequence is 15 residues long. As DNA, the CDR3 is TGTGCCAGCAGTTTAATCGGGGGCTCCTACAATGAGCAGTTCTTC. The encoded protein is CASSLIGGSYNEQFF.

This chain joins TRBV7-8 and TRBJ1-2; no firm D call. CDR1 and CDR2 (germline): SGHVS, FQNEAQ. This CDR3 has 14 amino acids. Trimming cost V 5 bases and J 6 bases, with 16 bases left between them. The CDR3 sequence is CASSNASARHGYTF. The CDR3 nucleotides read TGTGCCAGCAGCAATGCCAGCGCCCGCCATGGCTACACCTTC.

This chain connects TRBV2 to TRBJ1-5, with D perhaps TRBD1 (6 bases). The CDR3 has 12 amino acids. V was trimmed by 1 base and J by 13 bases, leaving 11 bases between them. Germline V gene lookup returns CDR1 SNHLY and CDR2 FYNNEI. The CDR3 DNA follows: TGTGCCAGCAGTGAAGGAACAGGGCGACAGCATTTT. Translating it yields CASSEGTGRQHF.

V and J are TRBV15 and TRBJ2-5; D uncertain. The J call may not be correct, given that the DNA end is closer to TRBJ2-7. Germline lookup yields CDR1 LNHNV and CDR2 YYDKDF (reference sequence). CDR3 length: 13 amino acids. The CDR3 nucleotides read TGTGCCACCAGCAGCGTGGCCCGCAGCGAGCAGTACTTC. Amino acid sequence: CATSSVARSEQYF.

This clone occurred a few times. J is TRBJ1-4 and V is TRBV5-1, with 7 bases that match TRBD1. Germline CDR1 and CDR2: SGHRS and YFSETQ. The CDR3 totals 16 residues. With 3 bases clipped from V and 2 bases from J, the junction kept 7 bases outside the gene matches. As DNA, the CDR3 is TGCGCCAGCAGCTGGACAGGTTTAGGCACTAATGAAAAACTGTTTTTT. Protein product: CASSWTGLGTNEKLFF.

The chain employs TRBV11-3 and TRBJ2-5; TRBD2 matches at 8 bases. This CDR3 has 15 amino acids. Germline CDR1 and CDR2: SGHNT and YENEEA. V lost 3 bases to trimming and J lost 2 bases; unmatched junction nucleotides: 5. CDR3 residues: CASSFGLAGQETQYF. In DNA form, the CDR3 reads TGTGCCAGCAGCTTTGGTTTAGCGGGGCAAGAGACCCAGTACTTC. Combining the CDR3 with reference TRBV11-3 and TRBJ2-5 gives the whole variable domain EAGVVQSPRYKIIEKKQPVAFWCNPISGHNTLYWYLQNLGQGPELLIRYENEEAVDDSQLPKDRFSAERLKGVDSTLKIQPAELGDSAVYLCASSFGLAGQETQYFGPGTRLLVL.

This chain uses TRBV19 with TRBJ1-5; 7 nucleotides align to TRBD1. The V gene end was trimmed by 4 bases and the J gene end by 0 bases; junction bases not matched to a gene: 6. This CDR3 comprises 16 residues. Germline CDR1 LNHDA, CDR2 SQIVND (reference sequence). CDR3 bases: TGTGCCAGTAGTAGGCTGGGACAGTCTAGCAATCAGCCCCAGCATTTT. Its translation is CASSRLGQSSNQPQHF.

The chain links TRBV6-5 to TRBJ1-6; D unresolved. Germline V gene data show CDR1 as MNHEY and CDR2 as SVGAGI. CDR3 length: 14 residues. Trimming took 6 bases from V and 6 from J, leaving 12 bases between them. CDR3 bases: TGTGCCAGCAGAGCAGGAGGCAGTAATTCACCCCTCCACTTT. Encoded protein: CASRAGGSNSPLHF.

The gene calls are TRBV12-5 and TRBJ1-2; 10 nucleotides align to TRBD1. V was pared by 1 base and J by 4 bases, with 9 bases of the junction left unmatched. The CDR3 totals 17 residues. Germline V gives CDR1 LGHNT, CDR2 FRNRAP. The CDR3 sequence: CASGLATGTGVLYGYTF. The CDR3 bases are TGTGCTAGTGGTTTGGCCACCGGGACAGGGGTCCTCTATGGCTACACCTTC.

The CDR3 sequence is CASSLTNGEQYF. The CDR3 DNA reads as TGCGCCAGCAGCCTGACCAACGGGGAGCAGTACTTC. V is TRBV5-1 and J is TRBJ2-7; no reliable D call. Trimming took off 4 bases at V and 7 bases at J, with 12 bases between the two ends. The CDR3 sequence is 12 residues long. Germline V lookup: CDR1 SGHRS, CDR2 YFSETQ.

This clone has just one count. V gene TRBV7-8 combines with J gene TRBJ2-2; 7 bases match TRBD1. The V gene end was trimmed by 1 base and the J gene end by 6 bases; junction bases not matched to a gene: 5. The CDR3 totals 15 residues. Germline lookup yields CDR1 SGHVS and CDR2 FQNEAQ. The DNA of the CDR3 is TGTGCCAGCAGCTTAGTTTCAGGGGGACCCGGGGAGCTGTTTTTT. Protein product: CASSLVSGGPGELFF.

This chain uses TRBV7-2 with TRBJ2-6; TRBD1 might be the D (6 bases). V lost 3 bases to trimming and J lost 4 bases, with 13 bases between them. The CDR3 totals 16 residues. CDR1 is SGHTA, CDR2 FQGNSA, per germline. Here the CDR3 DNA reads TGTGCCAGCAGCTTTGCAACAGGGCCCGGGGCCAACGTCCTGACTTTC. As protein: CASSFATGPGANVLTF.

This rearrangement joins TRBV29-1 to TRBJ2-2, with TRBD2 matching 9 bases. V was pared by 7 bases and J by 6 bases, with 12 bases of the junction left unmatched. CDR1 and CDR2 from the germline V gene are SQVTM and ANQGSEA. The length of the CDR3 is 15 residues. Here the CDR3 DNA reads TGCAGCGCCGGGGAGGGGGGACTAGCCGCCGGGGAGCTGTTTTTT. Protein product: CSAGEGGLAAGELFF.

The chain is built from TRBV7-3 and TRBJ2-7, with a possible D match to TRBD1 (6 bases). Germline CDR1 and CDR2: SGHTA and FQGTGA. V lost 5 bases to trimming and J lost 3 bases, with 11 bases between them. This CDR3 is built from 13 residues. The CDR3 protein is CASSPKDSYEQYF. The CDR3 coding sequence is TGTGCCAGCAGCCCAAAGGACAGCTACGAGCAGTACTTC.

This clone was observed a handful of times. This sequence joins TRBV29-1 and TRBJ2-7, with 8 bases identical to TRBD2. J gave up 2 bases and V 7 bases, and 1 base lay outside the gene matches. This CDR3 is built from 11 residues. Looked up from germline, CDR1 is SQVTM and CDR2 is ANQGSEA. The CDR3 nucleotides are TGCAGCGCCGGGAGGGCCTACGAGCAGTACTTC. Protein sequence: CSAGRAYEQYF.

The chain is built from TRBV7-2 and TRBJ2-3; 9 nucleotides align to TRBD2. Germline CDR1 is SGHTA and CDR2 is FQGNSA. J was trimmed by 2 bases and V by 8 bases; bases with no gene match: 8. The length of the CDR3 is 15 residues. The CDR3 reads CASVRAGGPTDTQYF. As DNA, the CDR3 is TGTGCCAGCGTACGGGCGGGGGGGCCCACAGATACGCAGTATTTT.

CDR3 in amino acids: CASTTPAGTNTEAFF. In DNA, the CDR3 is TGTGCCAGCACGACGCCGGCAGGAACGAACACTGAAGCTTTCTTT. This chain uses TRBV4-2 with TRBJ1-1; no definite D call. Germline V gives CDR1 LGHNA, CDR2 YNFKEQ. V lost 7 bases and J lost 1, with 16 bases in between. The CDR3 consists of 15 residues.

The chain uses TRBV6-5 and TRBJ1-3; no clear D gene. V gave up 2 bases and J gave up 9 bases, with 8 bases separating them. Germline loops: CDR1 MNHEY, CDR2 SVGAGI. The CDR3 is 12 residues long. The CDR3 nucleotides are TGTGCCAGCAGTTACGGGTCAGGCACCATATATTTT. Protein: CASSYGSGTIYF.

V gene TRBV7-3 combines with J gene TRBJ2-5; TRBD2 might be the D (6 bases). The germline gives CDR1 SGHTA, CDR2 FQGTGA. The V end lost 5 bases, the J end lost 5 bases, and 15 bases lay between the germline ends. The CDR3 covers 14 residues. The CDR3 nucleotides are TGTGCCAGCAGCCCTTACGCGGGGTCGGAGACCCAGTACTTC. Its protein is CASSPYAGSETQYF.

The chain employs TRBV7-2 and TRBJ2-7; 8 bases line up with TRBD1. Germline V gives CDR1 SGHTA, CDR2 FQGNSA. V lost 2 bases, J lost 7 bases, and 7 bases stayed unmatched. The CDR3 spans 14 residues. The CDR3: CASSLQGALGEQYF. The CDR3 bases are TGTGCCAGCAGCTTACAGGGGGCTCTAGGTGAGCAGTACTTC. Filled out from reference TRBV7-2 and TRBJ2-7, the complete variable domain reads GAGVSQSPSNKVTEKGKDVELRCDPISGHTALYWYRQSLGQGLEFLIYFQGNSAPDKSGLPSDRFSAERTGGSVSTLTIQRTQQEDSAVYLCASSLQGALGEQYFGPGTRLTVT.

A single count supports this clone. The CDR3 sequence: CASILAGAGELFF. The CDR3, as DNA: TGTGCCAGCATTCTAGCGGGGGCCGGGGAGCTGTTTTTT. This chain uses TRBV7-8 with TRBJ2-2; the match to TRBD2 covers 10 bases. Per germline, CDR1 SGHVS and CDR2 FQNEAQ. J was trimmed by 6 bases and V by 7 bases; bases with no gene match: 2. The CDR3 loop spans 13 amino acids.

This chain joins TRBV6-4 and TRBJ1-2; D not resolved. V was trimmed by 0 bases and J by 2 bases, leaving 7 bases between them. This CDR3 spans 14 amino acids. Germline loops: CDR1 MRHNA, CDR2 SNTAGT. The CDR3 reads CASSDSPENYGYTF. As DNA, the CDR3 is TGTGCCAGCAGTGACTCTCCAGAAAACTATGGCTACACCTTC.